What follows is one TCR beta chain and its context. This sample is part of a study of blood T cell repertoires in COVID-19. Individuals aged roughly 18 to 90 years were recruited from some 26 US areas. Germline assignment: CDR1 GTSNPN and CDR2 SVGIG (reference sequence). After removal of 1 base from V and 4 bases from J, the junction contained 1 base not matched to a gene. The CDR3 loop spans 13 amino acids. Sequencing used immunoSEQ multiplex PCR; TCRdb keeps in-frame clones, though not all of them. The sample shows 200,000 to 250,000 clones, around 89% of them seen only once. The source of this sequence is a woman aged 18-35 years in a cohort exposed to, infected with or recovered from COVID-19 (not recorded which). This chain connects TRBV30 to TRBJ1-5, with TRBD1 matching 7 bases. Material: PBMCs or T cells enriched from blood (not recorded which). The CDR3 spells CAWSGQGNQPQHF. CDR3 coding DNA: TGTGCCTGGAGTGGACAGGGAAATCAGCCCCAGCATTTT.